This TCR beta chain is drawn from a study of blood T cell repertoires in COVID-19. Study details: Acute and convalescent COVID-19 samples came from the United States, Italy and Spain. PBMCs, B-cell-depleted T cells, or T cells provided the cDNA or gDNA that made up the material.

The length of the CDR3 is 14 residues. Looked up from germline, CDR1 is SGHTA and CDR2 is FQGNSA. The germline V and J ends were trimmed by 1 base and 0 bases, with 6 bases remaining between them. Some clones are missing from TCRdb's copy, which holds only in-frame ones; the method was immunoSEQ multiplex PCR. Of around 50,000 clones listed, 80% to 90% are singletons. The chain uses TRBV7-2 and TRBJ2-5; D uncertain. The specimen was peripheral blood. The receptor was derived from a man between 35 and 55 years old with acute or convalescent COVID-19. For the CDR3, the DNA is TGTGCCAGCAGCTTAGGTGGCAACCAAGAGACCCAGTACTTC. This translates into CASSLGGNQETQYF.